The 30 T cell receptor beta chains below were found in one sample sequenced in a study of Ad26.COV2.S vaccination and SARS-CoV-2 variants. TCRdb's copy holds only in-frame clones and misses some; the assay was immunoSEQ multiplex PCR. The sample consists of 350,000 to 600,000 clones, about 88% of them appearing once. Indicated treatment: some 19 received Ad26.COV2.S at low or high dose, single or two shots; about 5 received placebo; per-sample allocation not given. The samples were gathered on day 63 after the first injection of vaccine or placebo. Here the sequenced sample was peripheral blood, taken in a trial of Ad26.COV2.S vaccine versus placebo. The receptor set was obtained from a person between 18 and 65 years old who received the Ad26.COV2.S COVID-19 vaccine or a placebo.

The genes are TRBV28 and TRBJ1-4; no reliable D call. The CDR3 runs to 14 residues. The germline gives CDR1 MDHEN, CDR2 SYDVKM. The ends were cut back, 1 base at V and 0 bases at J, with 3 bases in the middle. CDR3 residues: CASSLLATNEKLFF. DNA of the CDR3: TGTGCCAGCAGTTTATTAGCAACTAATGAAAAACTGTTTTTT.

The chain combines TRBV12-5 with TRBJ1-1, with 10 bases aligning to TRBD1. V lost 4 bases, J lost 6 bases, and 5 bases stayed unmatched. The V gene's germline CDR1 is LGHNT and CDR2 FRNRAP. The CDR3 sequence is 14 residues long. The CDR3 DNA sequence: TGTGCTAGTGGTTCGGGGACAGGGGTCTCTGAAGCTTTCTTT. This gives the protein CASGSGTGVSEAFF. Full variable domain (rest looked up from reference TRBV12-5 and TRBJ1-1): DARVTQTPRHKVTEMGQEVTMRCQPILGHNTVFWYRQTMMQGLELLAYFRNRAPLDDSGMPKDRFSAEMPDATLATLKIQPSEPRDSAVYFCASGSGTGVSEAFFGQGTRLTVV.

The count of this clone is one. The rearrangement joins TRBV28 to TRBJ2-4; D is perhaps TRBD1 or TRBD2 (6 bases each). V gave up 3 bases and J gave up 1 base, with 10 bases separating them. This CDR3 is 15 amino acids long. Looked up from germline, CDR1 is MDHEN and CDR2 is SYDVKM. CDR3 nucleotides: TGTGCCAGCAGTTTGGAGGGGGTGGCCAAAAACATTCAGTACTTC. Its translation is CASSLEGVAKNIQYF. Variable domain in full (rest from reference TRBV28 and TRBJ2-4): DVKVTQSSRYLVKRTGEKVFLECVQDMDHENMFWYRQDPGLGLRLIYFSYDVKMKEKGDIPEGYSVSREKKERFSLILESASTNQTSMYLCASSLEGVAKNIQYFGAGTRLSVL.

V and J are TRBV6-5 and TRBJ1-5, with D hard to call. Germline assignment: CDR1 MNHEY and CDR2 SVGAGI. V was cut by 5 bases and J by 0 bases, with 8 bases left in between. The CDR3 extends over 14 amino acids. CDR3 loop: CASSRDNSNQPQHF. The DNA of the CDR3 is TGTGCCAGCAGTCGAGACAATAGCAATCAGCCCCAGCATTTT.

The chain uses TRBV2 and TRBJ2-7; D not resolved. CDR1 SNHLY and CDR2 FYNNEI come from the germline V gene. The CDR3 length is 11 residues. V dropped 8 bases and J dropped 6 bases, with 11 bases sitting between them. DNA for the CDR3: TGTGCCAGCGAAAGAACGTCCGAGCAGTACTTC. Its protein is CASERTSEQYF. The full variable domain, in which reference TRBV2 and TRBJ2-7 provide the parts outside the CDR3, is EPEVTQTPSHQVTQMGQEVILRCVPISNHLYFYWYRQILGQKVEFLVSFYNNEISEKSEIFDDQFSVERPDGSNFTLKIRSTKLEDSAMYFCASERTSEQYFGPGTRLTVT.

In regard to this clone: Other DNA sequences in the sample encode the same CDR3. The chain joins TRBV9 to TRBJ1-3; D is ambiguous. From germline, CDR1 is SGDLS and CDR2 YYNGEE. V was pared by 0 bases and J by 4 bases, with 5 bases between. The CDR3 is made up of 13 amino acids. CDR3 nucleotides: TGTGCCAGCAGCGTAGAAGGGGGAAACACCATATATTTT. Translating it yields CASSVEGGNTIYF.

The J gene is TRBJ2-7, the V gene TRBV4-1; D is possibly TRBD2 (5 bases). Per the germline V gene, CDR1 is MGHRA and CDR2 is YSYEKL. The CDR3 sequence is 15 residues long. V was clipped by 0 bases and J by 2 bases, with 11 bases between them. In DNA form, the CDR3 reads TGCGCCAGCAGCCAAGAATACCGGAGGACCTACGAGCAGTACTTC. Encoded protein: CASSQEYRRTYEQYF.

This clone appeared once. The V gene is TRBV27, the J gene TRBJ1-1; TRBD1 agrees at 7 bases. The length of the CDR3 is 14 residues. In germline, CDR1 is MNHEY, CDR2 SMNVEV (reference sequence). The J segment lost 5 bases and the V segment lost 5 bases, leaving 8 bases of the junction unmatched. CDR3 sequence: CASSPQGVFTEAFF. Here the CDR3 DNA reads TGTGCCAGCAGTCCGCAGGGGGTTTTTACTGAAGCTTTCTTT.

This sequence joins TRBV5-5 and TRBJ1-5; D remains unclear. The CDR3 length is 14 residues. The V gene lost 2 bases and the J gene lost 3 bases, with 9 bases spanning the gap. CDR1 and CDR2 (germline): SGHKS, YYEKEE (reference sequence). This CDR3 reads CASSFGQDNQPQHF. CDR3 bases: TGTGCCAGCAGCTTTGGTCAGGACAATCAGCCCCAGCATTTT.

This chain uses TRBV30 with TRBJ2-3; 9 nucleotides align to TRBD2. Germline V lookup: CDR1 GTSNPN, CDR2 SVGIG (reference sequence). The CDR3 totals 14 residues. The V segment lost 0 bases and the J segment 4 bases; nucleotides outside the gene matches: 2. The CDR3 reads CAWSVASGADTQYF. The CDR3 coding sequence is TGTGCCTGGAGTGTGGCTAGCGGGGCAGATACGCAGTATTTT.

The gene calls are TRBV7-9 and TRBJ1-2; possible D gene TRBD1, 6 bases. Trimming removed 4 bases at V and 1 base at J, with 13 bases between. From germline, CDR1 is SEHNR and CDR2 FQNEAQ (reference sequence). The CDR3 runs to 15 residues. DNA of the CDR3: TGTGCCAGCAGCTCCGGAACAGGGATTAACTATGGCTACACCTTC. Translation: CASSSGTGINYGYTF.

V and J are TRBV27 and TRBJ1-4, with 8 bases matching TRBD1. This CDR3 spans 15 amino acids. Germline V lookup: CDR1 MNHEY, CDR2 SMNVEV (reference sequence). The V segment lost 3 bases and the J segment 5 bases; nucleotides outside the gene matches: 5. In DNA, the CDR3 is TGTGCCAGCAGTTTCCGCTGGACAGGGAATGAAAAACTGTTTTTT. Protein sequence: CASSFRWTGNEKLFF. Full variable domain (missing parts from reference TRBV27 and TRBJ1-4): EAQVTQNPRYLITVTGKKLTVTCSQNMNHEYMSWYRQDPGLGLRQIYYSMNVEVTDKGDVPEGYKVSRKEKRNFPLILESPSPNQTSLYFCASSFRWTGNEKLFFGSGTQLSVL.

The V call is TRBV28, the J call TRBJ2-7, with 9 positions matching TRBD1. The junction had 13 bases not matched to a gene; V was cut back by 4 bases and J by 3 bases. The germline CDR1 and CDR2 sequences are MDHEN and SYDVKM. The CDR3 is 17 residues long. This chain's CDR3 is CASSSPRGTGGGYEQYF. The CDR3, as DNA: TGTGCCAGCAGTTCTCCCCGGGGTACAGGGGGCGGCTACGAGCAGTACTTC.

This chain uses TRBV28 with TRBJ2-1; 9 nucleotides line up with TRBD2. The trim removed 7 bases at V and 2 bases at J, leaving 12 bases unmatched. Germline-derived CDR1 and CDR2 are MDHEN and SYDVKM. The CDR3 is made up of 17 amino acids. Written as DNA, the CDR3 is TGTGCCAGCACCTCTGGCGGGGGGGAACGGGCCTACAATGAGCAGTTCTTC. This gives the protein CASTSGGGERAYNEQFF.

The V gene is TRBV5-1, the J gene TRBJ2-1, with TRBD2 matching 9 bases. V shed 2 bases and J 0 bases; nucleotides not matched to a gene: 3. The CDR3 is 16 amino acids. Germline CDR1 and CDR2: SGHRS and YFSETQ. As DNA, the CDR3 is TGCGCCAGCAGCTTCCTAGCGGGGAGCTCCTACAATGAGCAGTTCTTC. Translated, it gives CASSFLAGSSYNEQFF.

The rearrangement links TRBV5-1 to TRBJ2-3; D possibly corresponds to TRBD1 (5 bases). The CDR3 runs to 17 residues. The V and J ends lost 0 bases and 2 bases respectively, with 16 bases between them. Germline V gives CDR1 SGHRS, CDR2 YFSETQ. The CDR3 sequence is CASSLGPQGPLTDTQYF. CDR3 nucleotides: TGCGCCAGCAGCTTGGGGCCCCAGGGCCCTCTCACAGATACGCAGTATTTT.

The chain employs TRBV25-1 and TRBJ2-3; unclear D gene. Germline CDR1 and CDR2: MGHDK and SYGVNS. The CDR3 runs 15 residues. The V and J ends lost 0 bases and 2 bases respectively, with 9 bases between them. CDR3 in DNA: TGTGCCAGCAGTGAATACGGACCTGACACAGATACGCAGTATTTT. Translated: CASSEYGPDTDTQYF.

The chain's CDR3 is CASSLSTGAQAFF. The CDR3 DNA follows: TGTGCCAGCAGTTTATCTACAGGAGCCCAAGCTTTCTTT. The V and J genes are TRBV28 and TRBJ1-1, with D perhaps matching TRBD1 (5 bases). The CDR3 loop spans 13 amino acids. Germline V gene data show CDR1 as MDHEN and CDR2 as SYDVKM. Trimming cost V 1 base and J 9 bases, with 12 bases left between them.

The chain is built from TRBV6-5 and TRBJ1-4; D is unresolved. V gave up 10 bases and J gave up 3 bases, with 12 bases separating them. The CDR3 length is 13 residues. Germline V lookup: CDR1 MNHEY, CDR2 SVGAGI. This CDR3 is CAIRPSSNEKLFF. The CDR3 DNA sequence: TGTGCCATTCGACCTTCGTCTAATGAAAAACTGTTTTTT.

V gene TRBV3-1 (or the pseudogene TRBV3-2) combines with J gene TRBJ2-5, with 7 bases that match TRBD1. Germline lookup yields CDR1 LGHDT and CDR2 YNNKEL (reference sequence). V shed 4 bases and J 4 bases; nucleotides not matched to a gene: 9. This CDR3 contains 15 residues. The CDR3 DNA reads as TGTGCCAGCAGCCTAAAACAGGGGTGGGGAGAGACCCAGTACTTC. This codes for CASSLKQGWGETQYF.

The chain is built from TRBV2 and TRBJ1-2, with 7 bases matching TRBD1. From germline, CDR1 is SNHLY and CDR2 FYNNEI. J lost 2 bases, V lost 5 bases, and 5 bases had no gene match. The CDR3 is 14 residues long. Here the CDR3 reads CASSRTGDNYGYTF. As DNA, the CDR3 is TGTGCCAGCAGTAGGACAGGTGACAACTATGGCTACACCTTC.

The rearrangement uses TRBV7-9 and TRBJ2-7, with TRBD1 matching over 7 bases. Germline lookup yields CDR1 SEHNR and CDR2 FQNEAQ (reference sequence). The CDR3 loop spans 18 amino acids. With V trimmed by 1 base and J by 5 bases, 17 bases remained unmatched. The CDR3 loop is CASSLEIITGESPHEQYF. The CDR3 region has the DNA TGTGCCAGCAGCTTAGAGATTATCACAGGGGAATCACCCCACGAGCAGTACTTC.

The genes are TRBV7-9 and TRBJ2-5; 13 positions agree with TRBD2. J was trimmed by 4 bases and V by 3 bases; bases with no gene match: 5. This CDR3 region has 16 residues. Per the germline V gene, CDR1 is SEHNR and CDR2 is FQNEAQ (reference sequence). As DNA, the CDR3 is TGTGCCAGCAGCTTTCCCGGGACTAGCGGGATAGAGACCCAGTACTTC. Translating it yields CASSFPGTSGIETQYF.

This chain connects TRBV6-5 to TRBJ2-7; 10 nucleotides agree with TRBD1. The CDR3 totals 13 residues. The V and J ends lost 11 bases and 0 bases, in that order; junction bases with no gene match: 4. In germline, CDR1 is MNHEY, CDR2 SVGAGI. CDR3 nucleotide sequence: TGTGCCGGACGGACAGGGGGCTCCTACGAGCAGTACTTC. Translating gives CAGRTGGSYEQYF.

V gene TRBV5-4 combines with J gene TRBJ2-3; a possible D gene is TRBD1 (5 bases). The CDR3 contains 16 residues. CDR1 and CDR2 from the germline V gene are SGHNT and YYREEE (reference sequence). Trimming removed 2 bases at V and 6 bases at J, with 19 bases between. DNA of the CDR3: TGTGCCAGCAGCTTTACTACTCTCAAGGCAGGGGATACGCAGTATTTT. Its translation is CASSFTTLKAGDTQYF.

The rearrangement joins TRBV19 to TRBJ2-2; D possibly corresponds to TRBD2 (5 bases). Germline-derived CDR1 and CDR2 are LNHDA and SQIVND (reference sequence). The V gene lost 3 bases and the J gene lost 4 bases, with 12 bases spanning the gap. This CDR3 is 15 amino acids long. CDR3 in DNA: TGTGCCAGTAGTATCGGATCCGGGGTCACCGGGGAGCTGTTTTTT. Its protein product is CASSIGSGVTGELFF.

The V and J genes are TRBV5-1 and TRBJ2-5; 9 positions agree with TRBD1. CDR1 and CDR2 (germline): SGHRS, YFSETQ. V shed 0 bases, J shed 2 bases, and the junction held 2 bases outside the gene matches. This CDR3 has 15 amino acids. CDR3 DNA: TGCGCCAGCAGCTTGGGGGGGACAGGGCAAGAGACCCAGTACTTC. This translates into CASSLGGTGQETQYF.

The chain combines TRBV5-1 with TRBJ2-7; 12 bases match TRBD2. The germline V gene has CDR1 SGHRS and CDR2 YFSETQ. The V and J ends lost 1 base and 4 bases, in that order; junction bases with no gene match: 9. The CDR3 sequence is 17 residues long. The CDR3 DNA reads TGCGCCAGCAGCTTGCGGTCTAGCGGGGGGGAAATTTACGAGCAGTACTTC. Protein product: CASSLRSSGGEIYEQYF.

This chain links TRBV24-1 with TRBJ2-2; 11 bases match TRBD2. The germline V gene encodes CDR1 KGHDR and CDR2 SFDVKD. Unmatched junction bases numbered 9, after V lost 4 bases and J lost 3 bases. The CDR3 covers 18 residues. The CDR3 reads CATSDRGLAVHHTGELFF. CDR3 sequence (DNA): TGTGCCACCAGTGACCGGGGACTAGCGGTGCATCACACCGGGGAGCTGTTTTTT.

The chain has TRBV7-9 and TRBJ1-1; 11 nucleotides align to TRBD1. V was clipped by 6 bases and J by 11 bases; unmatched bases: 11. Germline assignment: CDR1 SEHNR and CDR2 FQNEAQ (reference sequence). CDR3 length: 14 amino acids. CDR3 in amino acids: CASSAGLGQGDAFF. The CDR3, as DNA: TGTGCCAGCAGTGCCGGACTGGGACAGGGGGATGCTTTCTTT. The full variable domain, completed using reference TRBV7-9 and TRBJ1-1, is DTGVSQNPRHKITKRGQNVTFRCDPISEHNRLYWYRQTLGQGPEFLTYFQNEAQLEKSRLLSDRFSAERPKGSFSTLEIQRTEQGDSAMYLCASSAGLGQGDAFFGQGTRLTVV.